This T cell receptor beta chain was documented in a study of shared clonotypes between healthy human individuals. At the level of the study: Aged between 18 and 49, the donors were a couple of women and three men.

Healthy adults negative for HIV, lacking recent acute infections or vaccinations, served as donors. Genomic DNA for unsorted samples, which was extracted with the QIAamp DNA Blood Mini kit, came from about 90 million PBMCs. The quantity of DNA used in unsorted PBMC replicate PCRs was 300 ng, corresponding to about 30,000 T cell genomes. Sequencing used immunoSEQ multiplex PCR; TCRdb keeps in-frame clones, though not all of them. The sample lists some 490,000 clones, over 70% occurring once. The CDR3 contains 14 residues. Trimming took off 5 bases at V and 5 bases at J, with 13 bases between the two ends. Germline V lookup: CDR1 MDHEN, CDR2 SYDVKM.

The chain links TRBV28 to TRBJ1-5; D is ambiguous. This sequence was found in a woman in her 40s in good health. Some clones in this sample may be carry-over from other donors' samples. What was sequenced was PBMCs. The DNA of the CDR3 is TGTGCCAGCAGTAGCGGGCGGAAATATCAGCCCCAGCATTTT. Translated, it gives CASSSGRKYQPQHF.